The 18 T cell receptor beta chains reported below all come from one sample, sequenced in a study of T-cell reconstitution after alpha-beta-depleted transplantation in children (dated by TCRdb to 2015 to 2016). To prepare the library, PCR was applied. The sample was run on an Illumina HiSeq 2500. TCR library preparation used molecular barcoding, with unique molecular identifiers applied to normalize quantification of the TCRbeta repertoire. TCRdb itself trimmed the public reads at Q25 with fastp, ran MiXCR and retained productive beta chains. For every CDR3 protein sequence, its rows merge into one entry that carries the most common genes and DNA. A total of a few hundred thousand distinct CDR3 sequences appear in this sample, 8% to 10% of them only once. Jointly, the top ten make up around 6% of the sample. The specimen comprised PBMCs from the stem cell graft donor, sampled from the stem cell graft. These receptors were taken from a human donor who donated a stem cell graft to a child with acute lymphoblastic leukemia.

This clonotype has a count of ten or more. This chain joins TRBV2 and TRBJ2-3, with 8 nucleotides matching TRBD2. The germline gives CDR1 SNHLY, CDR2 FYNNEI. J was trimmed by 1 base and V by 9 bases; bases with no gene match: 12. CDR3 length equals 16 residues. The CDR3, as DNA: TGTGCCAGTCGAGGAGAAGCGGGGGAGCGCACAGATACGCAGTATTTT. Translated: CASRGEAGERTDTQYF.

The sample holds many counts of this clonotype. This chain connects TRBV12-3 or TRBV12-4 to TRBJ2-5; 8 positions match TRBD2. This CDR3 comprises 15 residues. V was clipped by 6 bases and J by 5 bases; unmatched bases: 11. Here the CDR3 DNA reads TGTGCCAGCAGCCTACCCGGGACTAGGGAGGAGACCCAGTACTTC. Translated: CASSLPGTREETQYF.

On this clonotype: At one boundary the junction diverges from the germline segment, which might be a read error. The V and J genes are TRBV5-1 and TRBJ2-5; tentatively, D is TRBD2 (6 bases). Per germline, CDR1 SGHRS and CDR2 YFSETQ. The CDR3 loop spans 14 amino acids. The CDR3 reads CASNLGGPEETQYF. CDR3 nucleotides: TGCGCCAGCAACTTGGGAGGACCCGAAGAGACCCAGTACTTC.

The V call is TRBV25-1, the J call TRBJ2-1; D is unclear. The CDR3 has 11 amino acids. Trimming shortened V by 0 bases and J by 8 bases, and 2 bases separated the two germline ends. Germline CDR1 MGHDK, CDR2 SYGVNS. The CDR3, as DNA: TGTGCCAGCAGTGAATATCATGAGCAGTTCTTC. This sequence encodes CASSEYHEQFF.

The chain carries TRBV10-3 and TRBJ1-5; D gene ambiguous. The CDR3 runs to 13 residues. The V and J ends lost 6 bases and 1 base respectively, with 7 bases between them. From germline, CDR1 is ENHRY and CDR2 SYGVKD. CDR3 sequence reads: CAISGQSNQPQHF. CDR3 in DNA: TGTGCCATCAGCGGCCAGAGCAATCAGCCCCAGCATTTT.

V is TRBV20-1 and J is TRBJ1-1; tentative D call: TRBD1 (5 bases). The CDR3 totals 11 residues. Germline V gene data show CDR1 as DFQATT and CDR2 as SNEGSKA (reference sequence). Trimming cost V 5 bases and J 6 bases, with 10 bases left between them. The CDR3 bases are TGCAGTGCTTTCAGGGTACCTGAAGCTTTCTTT. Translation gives CSAFRVPEAFF.

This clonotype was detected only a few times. The CDR3 sequence is CASSRRTTGNTEAFF. DNA for the CDR3: TGTGCCAGCAGCCGACGGACGACAGGGAACACTGAAGCTTTCTTT. The genes are TRBV14 and TRBJ1-1, with D perhaps matching TRBD1 (6 bases). V lost 4 bases and J 1 base, leaving 13 bases between the germline ends. The CDR3 covers 15 residues. Germline V lookup: CDR1 SGHDN, CDR2 FVKESK.

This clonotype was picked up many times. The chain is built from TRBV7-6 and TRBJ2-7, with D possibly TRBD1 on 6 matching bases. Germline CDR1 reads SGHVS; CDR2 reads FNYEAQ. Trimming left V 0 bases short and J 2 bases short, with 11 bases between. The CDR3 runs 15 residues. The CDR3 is CASSLAQGQTYEQYF. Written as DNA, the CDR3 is TGTGCCAGCAGCTTAGCCCAGGGACAAACCTACGAGCAGTACTTC. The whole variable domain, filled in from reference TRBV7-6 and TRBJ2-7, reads GAGVSQSPRYKVTKRGQDVALRCDPISGHVSLYWYRQALGQGPEFLTYFNYEAQQDKSGLPNDRFSAERPEGSISTLTIQRTEQRDSAMYRCASSLAQGQTYEQYFGPGTRLTVT.

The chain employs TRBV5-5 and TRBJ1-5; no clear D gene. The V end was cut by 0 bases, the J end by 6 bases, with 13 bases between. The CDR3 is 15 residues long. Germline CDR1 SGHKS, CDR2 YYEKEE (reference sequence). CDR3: CASSLGFGSGQPQHF. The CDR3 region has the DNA TGTGCCAGCAGCTTGGGTTTCGGGTCGGGTCAGCCCCAGCATTTT.

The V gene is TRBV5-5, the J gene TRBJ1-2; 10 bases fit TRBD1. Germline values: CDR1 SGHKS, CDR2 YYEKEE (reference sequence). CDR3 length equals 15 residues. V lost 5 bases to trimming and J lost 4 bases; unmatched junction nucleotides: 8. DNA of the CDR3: TGTGCCAGCAGGTCTCCCGGGACAGGGGTCTATGGCTACACCTTC. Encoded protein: CASRSPGTGVYGYTF.

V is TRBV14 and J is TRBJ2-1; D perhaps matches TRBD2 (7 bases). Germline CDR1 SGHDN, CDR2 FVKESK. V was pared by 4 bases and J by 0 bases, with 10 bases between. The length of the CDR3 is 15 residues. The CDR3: CASSRGGASYNEQFF. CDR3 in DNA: TGTGCCAGCAGCCGGGGGGGGGCCTCCTACAATGAGCAGTTCTTC.

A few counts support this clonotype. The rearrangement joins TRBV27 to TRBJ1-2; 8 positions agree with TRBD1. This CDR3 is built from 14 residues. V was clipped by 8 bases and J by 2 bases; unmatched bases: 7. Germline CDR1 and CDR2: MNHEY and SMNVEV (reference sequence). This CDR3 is CASGKWDRNYGYTF. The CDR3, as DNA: TGTGCCAGCGGGAAGTGGGACAGGAACTATGGCTACACCTTC.

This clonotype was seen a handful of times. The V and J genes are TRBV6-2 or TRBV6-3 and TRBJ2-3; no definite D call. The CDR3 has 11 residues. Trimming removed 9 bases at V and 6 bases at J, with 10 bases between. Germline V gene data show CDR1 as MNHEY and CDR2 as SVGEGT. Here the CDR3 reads CASFGVDTQYF. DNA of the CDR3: TGTGCCAGTTTTGGGGTGGATACGCAGTATTTT.

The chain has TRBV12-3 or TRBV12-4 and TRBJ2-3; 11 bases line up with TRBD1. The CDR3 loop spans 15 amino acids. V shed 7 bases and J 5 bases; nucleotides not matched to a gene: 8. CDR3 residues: CASTGTGGVIDTQYF. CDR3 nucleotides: TGTGCCAGCACCGGGACAGGGGGGGTTATAGATACGCAGTATTTT.

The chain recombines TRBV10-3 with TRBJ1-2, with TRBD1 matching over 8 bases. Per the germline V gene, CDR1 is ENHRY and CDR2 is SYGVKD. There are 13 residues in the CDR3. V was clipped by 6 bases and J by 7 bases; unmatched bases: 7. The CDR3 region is CAISAGGESGYTF. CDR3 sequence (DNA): TGTGCCATCAGCGCAGGGGGCGAGAGTGGCTACACCTTC.

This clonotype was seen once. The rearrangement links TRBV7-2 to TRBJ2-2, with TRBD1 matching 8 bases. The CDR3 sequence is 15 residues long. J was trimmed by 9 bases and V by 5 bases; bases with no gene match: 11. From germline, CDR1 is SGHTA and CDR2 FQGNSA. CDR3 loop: CASSPRQGRVRELFF. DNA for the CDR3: TGTGCCAGCAGCCCGAGACAGGGGCGGGTCCGGGAGCTGTTTTTT.

The CDR3 DNA is TGCAGTGCTAGAGATCTGGACAGTTATAACTATGGCTACACCTTC. Translation gives CSARDLDSYNYGYTF. The V gene is TRBV20-1, the J gene TRBJ1-2; tentative D call: TRBD1 (6 bases). CDR1 and CDR2 from the germline V gene are DFQATT and SNEGSKA (reference sequence). The germline V and J ends were trimmed by 0 bases and 1 base, with 12 bases remaining between them. This CDR3 region has 15 residues.

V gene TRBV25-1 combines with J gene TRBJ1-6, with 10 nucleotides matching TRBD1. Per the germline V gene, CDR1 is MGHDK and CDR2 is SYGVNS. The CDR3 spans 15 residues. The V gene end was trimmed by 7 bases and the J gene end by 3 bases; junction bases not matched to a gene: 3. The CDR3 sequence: CASTTGGGYNSPLHF. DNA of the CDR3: TGTGCCAGCACGACAGGGGGCGGCTATAATTCACCCCTCCACTTT.